This record looks at one T cell receptor beta chain sequence and its context. Its specificity is unknown. Sequencing used immunoSEQ multiplex PCR; TCRdb keeps in-frame clones, though not all of them. The sample shows under 120,000 clones, around 89% of them seen only once. This specimen comes from a study of identifying expanded T cells in peripheral blood. Overall study findings and caveats: Variance in clone template counts between roughly two-week samples significantly increased with total template count across all healthy donors. About 1.3 clones differed between technical replicates, versus approximately 17 and 20 over time.

Healthy donors had no documented immune events, such as infections, while sampled. The V gene's germline CDR1 is SGHAT and CDR2 FQDESV (reference sequence). Between the trimmed V and J ends, which lost 1 base and 7 bases, there was a span of 8 bases. The CDR3 has 12 residues. Sequencing input: blood. This TCR was sampled from a person between 18 and 70 years old in good health. The chain couples TRBV11-1 to TRBJ2-7; perhaps TRBD2 as D (5 bases). For the CDR3, the DNA is TGTGCCAGCAGCTTAGATCCGGGGGAGCAGTACTTC. It is translated as CASSLDPGEQYF.